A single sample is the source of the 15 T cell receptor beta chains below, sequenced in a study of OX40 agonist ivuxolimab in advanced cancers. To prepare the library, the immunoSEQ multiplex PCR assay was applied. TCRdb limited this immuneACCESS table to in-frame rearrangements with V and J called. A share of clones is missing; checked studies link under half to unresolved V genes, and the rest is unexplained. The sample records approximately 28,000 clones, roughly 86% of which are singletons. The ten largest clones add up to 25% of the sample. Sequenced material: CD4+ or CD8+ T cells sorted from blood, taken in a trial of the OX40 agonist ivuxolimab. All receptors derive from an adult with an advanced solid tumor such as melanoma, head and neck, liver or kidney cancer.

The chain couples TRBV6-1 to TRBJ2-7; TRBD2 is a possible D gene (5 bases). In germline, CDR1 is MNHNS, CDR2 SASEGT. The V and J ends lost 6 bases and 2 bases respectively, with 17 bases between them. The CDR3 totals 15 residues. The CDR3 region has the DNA TGTGCCAGCAGGGGGAAACGGGGAAGCGCCTACGAGCAGTACTTC. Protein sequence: CASRGKRGSAYEQYF.

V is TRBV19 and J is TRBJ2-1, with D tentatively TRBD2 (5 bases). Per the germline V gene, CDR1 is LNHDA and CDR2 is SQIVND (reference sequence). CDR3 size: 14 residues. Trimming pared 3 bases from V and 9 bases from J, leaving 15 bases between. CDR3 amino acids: CASSIGYEGGEQFF. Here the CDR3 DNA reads TGTGCCAGTAGTATCGGTTATGAGGGTGGTGAGCAGTTCTTC.

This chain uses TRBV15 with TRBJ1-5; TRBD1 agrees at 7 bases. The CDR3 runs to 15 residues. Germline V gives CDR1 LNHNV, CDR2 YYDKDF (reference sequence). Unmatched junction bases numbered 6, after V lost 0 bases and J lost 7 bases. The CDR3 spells CATSRDGQVVQPQHF. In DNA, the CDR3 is TGTGCCACCAGCAGAGATGGACAGGTGGTACAGCCCCAGCATTTT.

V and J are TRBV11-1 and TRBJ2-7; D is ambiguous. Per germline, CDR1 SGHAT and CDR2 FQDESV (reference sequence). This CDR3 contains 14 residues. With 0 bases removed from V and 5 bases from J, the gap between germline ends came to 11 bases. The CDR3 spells CASSLAGNIDEQYF. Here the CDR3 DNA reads TGTGCCAGCAGCTTAGCAGGGAATATCGACGAGCAGTACTTC.

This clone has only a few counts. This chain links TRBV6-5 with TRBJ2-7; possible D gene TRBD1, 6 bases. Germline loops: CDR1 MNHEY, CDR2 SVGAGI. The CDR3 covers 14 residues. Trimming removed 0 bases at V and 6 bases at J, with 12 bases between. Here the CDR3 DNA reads TGTGCCAGCAGTTACTCCTACAGGGACCGCGAGCAGTACTTC. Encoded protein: CASSYSYRDREQYF.

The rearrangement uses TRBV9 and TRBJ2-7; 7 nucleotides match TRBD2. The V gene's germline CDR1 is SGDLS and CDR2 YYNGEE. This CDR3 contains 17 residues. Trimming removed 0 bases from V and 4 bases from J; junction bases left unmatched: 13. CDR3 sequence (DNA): TGTGCCAGCAGCGTAGAGAGTTGGTCTAGCGGTTCGTACGAGCAGTACTTC. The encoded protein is CASSVESWSSGSYEQYF.

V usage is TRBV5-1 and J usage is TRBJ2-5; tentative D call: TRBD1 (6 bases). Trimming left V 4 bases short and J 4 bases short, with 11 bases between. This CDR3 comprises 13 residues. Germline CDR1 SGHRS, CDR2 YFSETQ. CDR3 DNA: TGCGCCAGCAGCCGCGCAGGGGTAGAGACCCAGTACTTC. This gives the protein CASSRAGVETQYF.

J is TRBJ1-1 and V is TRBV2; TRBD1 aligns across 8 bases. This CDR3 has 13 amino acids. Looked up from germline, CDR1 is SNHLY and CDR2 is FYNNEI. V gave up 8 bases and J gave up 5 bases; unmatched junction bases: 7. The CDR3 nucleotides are TGTGCCAGCCTAGGACAGGGCTGGACTGAAGCTTTCTTT. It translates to CASLGQGWTEAFF.

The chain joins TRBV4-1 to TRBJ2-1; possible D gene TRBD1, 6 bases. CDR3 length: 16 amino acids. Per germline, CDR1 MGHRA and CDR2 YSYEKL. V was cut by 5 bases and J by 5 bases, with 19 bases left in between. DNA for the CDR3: TGCGCCAGCAGCGTTGGACAGTTTTCCCTTAACAATGAGCAGTTCTTC. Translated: CASSVGQFSLNNEQFF.

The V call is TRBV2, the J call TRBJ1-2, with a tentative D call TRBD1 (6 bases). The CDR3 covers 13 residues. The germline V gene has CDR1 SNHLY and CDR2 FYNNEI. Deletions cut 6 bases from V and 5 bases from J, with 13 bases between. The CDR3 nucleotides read TGTGCCAGCAGATCCGGGACACTTTATGGCTACACCTTC. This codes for CASRSGTLYGYTF.

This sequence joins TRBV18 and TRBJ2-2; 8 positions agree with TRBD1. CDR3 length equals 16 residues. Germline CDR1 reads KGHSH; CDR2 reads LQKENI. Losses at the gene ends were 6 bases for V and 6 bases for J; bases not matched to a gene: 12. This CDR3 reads CASSSRDRSVPGELFF. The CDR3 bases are TGTGCCAGCTCCTCCCGGGACAGGTCGGTCCCCGGGGAGCTGTTTTTT.

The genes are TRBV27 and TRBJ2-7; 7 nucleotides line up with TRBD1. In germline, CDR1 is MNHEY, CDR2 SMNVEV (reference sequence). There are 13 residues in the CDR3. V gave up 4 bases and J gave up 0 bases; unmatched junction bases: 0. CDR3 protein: CASSSGGSYEQYF. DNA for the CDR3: TGTGCCAGCAGTTCAGGGGGCTCCTACGAGCAGTACTTC.

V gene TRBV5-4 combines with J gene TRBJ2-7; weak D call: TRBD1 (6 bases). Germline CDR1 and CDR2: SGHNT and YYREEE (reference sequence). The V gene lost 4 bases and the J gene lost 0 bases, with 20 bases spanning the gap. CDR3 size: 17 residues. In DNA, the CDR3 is TGTGCCAGCAGCCAAGCTACCGGGACACAGAGCTCCTACGAGCAGTACTTC. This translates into CASSQATGTQSSYEQYF.

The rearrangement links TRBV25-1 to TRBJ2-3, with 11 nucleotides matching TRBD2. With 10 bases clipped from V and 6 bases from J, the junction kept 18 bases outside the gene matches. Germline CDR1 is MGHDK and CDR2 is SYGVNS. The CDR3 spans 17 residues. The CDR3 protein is CATAGQVTSGIVDTQYF. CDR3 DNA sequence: TGTGCCACCGCGGGACAGGTGACTAGCGGGATTGTCGATACGCAGTATTTT. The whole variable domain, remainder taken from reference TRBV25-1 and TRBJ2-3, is EADIYQTPRYLVIGTGKKITLECSQTMGHDKMYWYQQDPGMELHLIHYSYGVNSTEKGDLSSESTVSRIRTEHFPLTLESARPSHTSQYLCATAGQVTSGIVDTQYFGPGTRLTVL.

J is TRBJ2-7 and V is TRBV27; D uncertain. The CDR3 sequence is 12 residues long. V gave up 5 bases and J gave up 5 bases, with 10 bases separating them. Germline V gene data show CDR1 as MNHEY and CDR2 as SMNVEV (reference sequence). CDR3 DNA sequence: TGTGCCAGCAGTCTCCTTGGGGACGAGCAGTACTTC. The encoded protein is CASSLLGDEQYF.